This T cell receptor beta chain was sequenced for a study of T cell responses to AZD1222 COVID-19 vaccine. Recipients boosted at about 4 weeks or about 12 weeks are pooled. Broader study findings: CD4 TCRs covered the whole spike, strongest at regions 160-218 and 743-854. Donors were chiefly white British, with a greater number of females, and clonal diversity was perhaps underestimated. It was only after the peak T cell response that any repertoires were sampled.

Some clones are missing from TCRdb's copy, which holds only in-frame ones; the method was immunoSEQ multiplex PCR. The table records 150,000 to 200,000 clones, 85% to 90% of them present only once. Worth noting for this clone: Its antigen is currently unknown.

The length of the CDR3 is 14 residues. CDR1 is SGDLS, CDR2 YYNGEE, per germline. Trimming stripped 5 bases from V and 0 bases from J, with 9 bases between. The sample was peripheral blood, taken 28 days after the second AZD1222 dose. The chain has TRBV9 and TRBJ2-4; D unresolved. This TCR was sampled from an adult who received the AZD1222 COVID-19 vaccine. The CDR3 is CASSVAQAKNIQYF. CDR3 DNA sequence: TGTGCCAGCAGTGTGGCCCAAGCCAAAAACATTCAGTACTTC.